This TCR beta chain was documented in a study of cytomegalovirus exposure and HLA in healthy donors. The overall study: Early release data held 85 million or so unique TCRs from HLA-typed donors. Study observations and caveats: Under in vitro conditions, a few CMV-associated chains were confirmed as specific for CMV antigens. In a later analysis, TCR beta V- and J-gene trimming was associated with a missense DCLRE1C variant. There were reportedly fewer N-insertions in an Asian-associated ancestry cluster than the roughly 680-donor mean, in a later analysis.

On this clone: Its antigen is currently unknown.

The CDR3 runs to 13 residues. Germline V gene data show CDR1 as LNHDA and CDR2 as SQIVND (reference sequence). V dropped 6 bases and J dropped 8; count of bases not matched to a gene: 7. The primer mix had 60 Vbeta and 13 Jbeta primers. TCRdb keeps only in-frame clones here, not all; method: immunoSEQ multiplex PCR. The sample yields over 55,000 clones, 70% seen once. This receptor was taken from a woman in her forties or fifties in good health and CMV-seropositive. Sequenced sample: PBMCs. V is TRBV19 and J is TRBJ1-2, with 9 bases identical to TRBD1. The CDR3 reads CASSQRDRVGYTF. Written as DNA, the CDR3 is TGTGCCAGTAGCCAAAGGGACAGGGTCGGCTACACCTTC.